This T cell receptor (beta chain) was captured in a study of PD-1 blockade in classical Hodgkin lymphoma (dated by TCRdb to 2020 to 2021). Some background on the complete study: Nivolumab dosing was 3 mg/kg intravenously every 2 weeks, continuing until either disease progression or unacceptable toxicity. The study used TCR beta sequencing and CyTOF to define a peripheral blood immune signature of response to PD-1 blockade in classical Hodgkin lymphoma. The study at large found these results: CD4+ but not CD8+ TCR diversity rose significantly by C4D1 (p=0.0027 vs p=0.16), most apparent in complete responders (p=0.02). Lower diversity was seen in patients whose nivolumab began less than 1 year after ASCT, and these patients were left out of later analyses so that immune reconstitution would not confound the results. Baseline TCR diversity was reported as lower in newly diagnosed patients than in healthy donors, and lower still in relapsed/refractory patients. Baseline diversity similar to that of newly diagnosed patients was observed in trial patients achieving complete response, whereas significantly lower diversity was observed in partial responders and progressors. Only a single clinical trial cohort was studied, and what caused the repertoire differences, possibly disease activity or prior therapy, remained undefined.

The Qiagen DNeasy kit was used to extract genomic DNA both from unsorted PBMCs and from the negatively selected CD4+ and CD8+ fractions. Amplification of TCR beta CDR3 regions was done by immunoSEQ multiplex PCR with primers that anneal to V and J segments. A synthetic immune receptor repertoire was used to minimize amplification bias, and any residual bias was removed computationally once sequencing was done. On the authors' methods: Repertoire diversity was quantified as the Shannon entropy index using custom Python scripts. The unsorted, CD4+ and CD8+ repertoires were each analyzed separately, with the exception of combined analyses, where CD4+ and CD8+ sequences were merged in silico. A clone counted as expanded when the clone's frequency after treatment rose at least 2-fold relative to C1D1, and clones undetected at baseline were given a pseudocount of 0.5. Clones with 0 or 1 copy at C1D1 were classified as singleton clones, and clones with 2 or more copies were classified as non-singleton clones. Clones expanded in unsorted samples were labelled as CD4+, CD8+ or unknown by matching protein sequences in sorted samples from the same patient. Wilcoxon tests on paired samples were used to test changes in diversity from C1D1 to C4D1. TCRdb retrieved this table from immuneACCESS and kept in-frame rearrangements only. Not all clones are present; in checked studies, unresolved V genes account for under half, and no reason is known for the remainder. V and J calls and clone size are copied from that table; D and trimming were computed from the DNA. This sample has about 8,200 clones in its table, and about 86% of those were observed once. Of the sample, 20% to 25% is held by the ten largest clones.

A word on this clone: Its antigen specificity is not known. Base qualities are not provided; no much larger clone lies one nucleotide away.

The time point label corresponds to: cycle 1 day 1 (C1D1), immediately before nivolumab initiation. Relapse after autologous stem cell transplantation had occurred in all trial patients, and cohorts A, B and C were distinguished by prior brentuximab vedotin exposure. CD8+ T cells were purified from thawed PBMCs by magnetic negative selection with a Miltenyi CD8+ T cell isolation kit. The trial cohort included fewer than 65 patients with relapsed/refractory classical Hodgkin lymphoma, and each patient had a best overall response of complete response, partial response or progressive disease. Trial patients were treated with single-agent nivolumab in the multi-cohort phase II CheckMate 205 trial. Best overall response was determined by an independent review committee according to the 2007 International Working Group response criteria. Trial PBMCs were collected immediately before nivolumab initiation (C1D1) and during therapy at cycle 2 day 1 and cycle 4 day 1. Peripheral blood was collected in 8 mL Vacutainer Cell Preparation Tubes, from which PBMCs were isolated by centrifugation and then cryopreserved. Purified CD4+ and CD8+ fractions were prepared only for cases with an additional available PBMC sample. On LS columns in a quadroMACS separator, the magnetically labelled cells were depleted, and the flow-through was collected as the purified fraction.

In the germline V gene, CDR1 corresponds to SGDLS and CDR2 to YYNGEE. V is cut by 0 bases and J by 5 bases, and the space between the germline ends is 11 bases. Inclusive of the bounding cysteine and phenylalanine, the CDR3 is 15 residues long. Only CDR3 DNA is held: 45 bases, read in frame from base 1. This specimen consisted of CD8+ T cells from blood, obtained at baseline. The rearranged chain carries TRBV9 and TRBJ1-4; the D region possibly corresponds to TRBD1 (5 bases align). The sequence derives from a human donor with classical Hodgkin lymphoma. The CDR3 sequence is CASSVGPRDNEKLFF. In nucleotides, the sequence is TGTGCCAGCAGCGTAGGGCCACGGGACAATGAAAAACTGTTTTTT.